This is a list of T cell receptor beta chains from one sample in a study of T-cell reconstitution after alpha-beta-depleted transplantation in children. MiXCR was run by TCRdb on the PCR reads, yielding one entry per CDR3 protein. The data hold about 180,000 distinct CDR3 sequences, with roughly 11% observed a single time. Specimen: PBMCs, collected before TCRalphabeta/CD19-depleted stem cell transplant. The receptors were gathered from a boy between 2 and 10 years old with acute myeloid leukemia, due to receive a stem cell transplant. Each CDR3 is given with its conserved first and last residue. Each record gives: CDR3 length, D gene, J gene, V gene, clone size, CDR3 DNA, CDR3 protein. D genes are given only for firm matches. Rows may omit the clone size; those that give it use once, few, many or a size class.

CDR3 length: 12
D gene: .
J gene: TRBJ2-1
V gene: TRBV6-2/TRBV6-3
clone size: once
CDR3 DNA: TGTGCCAGCAGTTACGCGCGAAATGAGCAGTTCTTC
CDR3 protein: CASSYARNEQFF

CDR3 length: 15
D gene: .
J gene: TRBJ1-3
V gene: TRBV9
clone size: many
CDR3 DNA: TGTGCCAGCAGCGTAGATTTGGACAACAGAAACACCATATATTTT
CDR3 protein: CASSVDLDNRNTIYF

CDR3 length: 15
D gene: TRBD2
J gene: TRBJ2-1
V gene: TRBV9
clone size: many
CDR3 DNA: TGTGCCAGCAGCGTTAGCGGGAGCTCCTACAATGAGCAGTTCTTC
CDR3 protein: CASSVSGSSYNEQFF

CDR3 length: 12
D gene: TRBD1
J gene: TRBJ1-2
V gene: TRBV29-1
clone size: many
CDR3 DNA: TGCAGCGCTGCAGGGGGGGTCTATGGCTACACCTTC
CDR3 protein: CSAAGGVYGYTF

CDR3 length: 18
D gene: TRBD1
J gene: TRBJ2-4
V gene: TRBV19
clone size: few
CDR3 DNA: TGTGCCAGTAGTATAGACCTACGACAGGGTTTTATGAAAAACATTCAGTACTTC
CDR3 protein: CASSIDLRQGFMKNIQYF

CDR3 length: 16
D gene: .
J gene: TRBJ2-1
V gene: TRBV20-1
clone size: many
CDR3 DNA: TGCAGTGCTAGAGGCCCCCGGGACTGGTCCTACAATGAGCAGTTCTTC
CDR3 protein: CSARGPRDWSYNEQFF

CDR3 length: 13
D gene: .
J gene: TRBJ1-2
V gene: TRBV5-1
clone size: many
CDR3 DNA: TGCGCCAGCAGCCAACAGGGAAACTATGGCTACACCTTC
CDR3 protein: CASSQQGNYGYTF

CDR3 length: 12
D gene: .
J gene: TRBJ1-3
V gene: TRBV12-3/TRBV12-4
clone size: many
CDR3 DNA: TGTGCCAGCACCCCGGACAGAAACACCATATATTTT
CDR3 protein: CASTPDRNTIYF

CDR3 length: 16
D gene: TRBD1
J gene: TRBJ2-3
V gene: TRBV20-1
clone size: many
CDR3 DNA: TGCAGTGCGGAAGACAGGGGACCGACTAGCACAGATACGCAGTATTTT
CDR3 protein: CSAEDRGPTSTDTQYF

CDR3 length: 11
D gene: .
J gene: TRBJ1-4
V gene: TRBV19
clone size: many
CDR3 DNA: TGTGCCAGTATGAGGGGTGAAAAACTGTTTTTT
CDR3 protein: CASMRGEKLFF

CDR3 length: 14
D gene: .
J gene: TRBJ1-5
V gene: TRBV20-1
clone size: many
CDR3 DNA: TGCAGTGCTATCTCGGCCAGCCAAAATCAGCCCCAGCATTTT
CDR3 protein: CSAISASQNQPQHF

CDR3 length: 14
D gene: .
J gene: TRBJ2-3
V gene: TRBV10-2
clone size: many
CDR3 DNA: TGCGCCAGCAGTGACGAGGGAGGCACAGATACGCAGTATTTT
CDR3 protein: CASSDEGGTDTQYF

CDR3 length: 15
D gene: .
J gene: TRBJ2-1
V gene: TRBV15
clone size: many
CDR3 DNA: TGTGCCACCGAGTCCCTAGAGCTAGGAGGTAGGGAGCAGTTCTTC
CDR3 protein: CATESLELGGREQFF

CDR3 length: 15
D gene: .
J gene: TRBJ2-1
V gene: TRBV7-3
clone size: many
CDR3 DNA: TGTGCCAGCAGCTTAACTGGGGGAGACTACAATGAGCAGTTCTTC
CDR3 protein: CASSLTGGDYNEQFF

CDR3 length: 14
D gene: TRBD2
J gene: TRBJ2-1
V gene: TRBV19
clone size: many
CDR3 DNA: TGTGCCAGTAGTCTGGGGACTAGCGATGATGAGCAGTTCTTC
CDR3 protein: CASSLGTSDDEQFF

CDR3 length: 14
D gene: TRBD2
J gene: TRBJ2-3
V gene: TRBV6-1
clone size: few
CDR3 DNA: TGTGCCAGCAGTCAAGGGGACTATTTATATACGCAGTATTTT
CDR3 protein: CASSQGDYLYTQYF

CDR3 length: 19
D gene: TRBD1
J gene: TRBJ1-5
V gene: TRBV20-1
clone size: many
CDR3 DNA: TGCAGTGCTACCAGGGGGGTAACAGGGCCCCCATCCCCTGGTCAGCCCCAGCATTTT
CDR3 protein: CSATRGVTGPPSPGQPQHF

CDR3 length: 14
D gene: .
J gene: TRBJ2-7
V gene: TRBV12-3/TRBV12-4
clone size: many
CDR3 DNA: TGTGCCAGCAGCCAGGGACAGAGGGGGGACGAGCAGTACTTC
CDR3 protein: CASSQGQRGDEQYF

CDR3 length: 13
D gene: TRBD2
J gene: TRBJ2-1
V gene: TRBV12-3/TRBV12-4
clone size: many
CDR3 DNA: TGTGCCAGCGGACTATCGGGGGGCAATGAGCAGTTCTTC
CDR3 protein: CASGLSGGNEQFF

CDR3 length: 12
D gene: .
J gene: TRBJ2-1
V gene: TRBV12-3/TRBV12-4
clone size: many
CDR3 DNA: TGTGCCAGCAGTTTAGAGGTGTGGGGTGCGTTCTTC
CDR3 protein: CASSLEVWGAFF

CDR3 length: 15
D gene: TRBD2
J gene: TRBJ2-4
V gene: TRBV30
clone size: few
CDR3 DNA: TGTGCCTGGGCCCGGCGGGGGGGAGCCAAAAACATTCAGTACTTC
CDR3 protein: CAWARRGGAKNIQYF

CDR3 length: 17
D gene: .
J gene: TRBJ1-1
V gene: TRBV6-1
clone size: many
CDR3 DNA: TGTGCCAGCAGTGACCAGGGTATGAGGCTGGTTAACACTGAAGCTTTCTTT
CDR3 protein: CASSDQGMRLVNTEAFF

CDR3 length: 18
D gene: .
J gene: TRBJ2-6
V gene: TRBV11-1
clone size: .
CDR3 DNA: TGTGCCAGCAGCTTCCCACCCTCCGCTGGGGCTGGGGCCAACGTCCTGACTTTC
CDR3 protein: CASSFPPSAGAGANVLTF

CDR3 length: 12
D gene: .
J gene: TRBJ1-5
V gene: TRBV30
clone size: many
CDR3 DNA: TGTGCCTGGGCGGGTAGCAATCAGCCCCAGCATTTT
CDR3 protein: CAWAGSNQPQHF

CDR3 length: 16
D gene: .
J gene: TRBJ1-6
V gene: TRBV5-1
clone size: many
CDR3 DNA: TGCGCCAGCAGTCAGCAGGGATGGAGTACGCATTCACCCCTCCACTTT
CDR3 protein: CASSQQGWSTHSPLHF

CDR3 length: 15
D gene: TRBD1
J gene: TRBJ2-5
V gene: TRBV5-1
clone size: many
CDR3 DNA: TGCGCCAGCAGCTTGGAGACAGGGGTAGGAGAGACCCAGTACTTC
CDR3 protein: CASSLETGVGETQYF

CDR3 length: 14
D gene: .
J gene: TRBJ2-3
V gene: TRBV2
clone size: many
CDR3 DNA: TGTGCCAGCAGTGGGCCCAGGGACACAGATACGCAGTATTTT
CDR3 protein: CASSGPRDTDTQYF

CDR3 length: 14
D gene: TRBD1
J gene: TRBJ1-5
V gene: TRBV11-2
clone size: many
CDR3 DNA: TGTGCCAGCAGCTTACAGGGGGCTACTCAGCCCCAGCATTTT
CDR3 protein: CASSLQGATQPQHF

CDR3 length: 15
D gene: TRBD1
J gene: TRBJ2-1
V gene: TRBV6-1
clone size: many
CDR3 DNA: TGTGCCAGCAGTCAAGTAGACAGGGTATACAATGAGCAGTTCTTC
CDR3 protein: CASSQVDRVYNEQFF

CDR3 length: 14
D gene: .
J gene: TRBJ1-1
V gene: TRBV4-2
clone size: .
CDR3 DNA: TGTGCCAGCGGCCCCGGGCACCTAGGCTCTGAAGCTTTCTTT
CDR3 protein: CASGPGHLGSEAFF

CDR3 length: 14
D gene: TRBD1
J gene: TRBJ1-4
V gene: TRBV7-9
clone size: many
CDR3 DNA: TGTGCCAGCAGCGGCGAGGGGGCAAGAGAAAAACTGTTTTTT
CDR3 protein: CASSGEGAREKLFF

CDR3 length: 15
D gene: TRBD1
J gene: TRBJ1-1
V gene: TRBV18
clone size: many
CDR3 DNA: TGTGCCAGCTCCTACGGGGACAGGGGCCCCACTGAAGCTTTCTTT
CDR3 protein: CASSYGDRGPTEAFF

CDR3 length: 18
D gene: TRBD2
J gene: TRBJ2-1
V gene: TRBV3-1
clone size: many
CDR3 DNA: TGTGCCAGCAGCCCCATCCGAGCTAGCGGGAGGTCCTACAATGAGCAGTTCTTC
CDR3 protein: CASSPIRASGRSYNEQFF

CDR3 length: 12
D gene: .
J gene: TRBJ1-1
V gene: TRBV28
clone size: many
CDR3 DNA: TGTGCCAGCAGTCTTCGACCCGGATCGGCTTTCTTT
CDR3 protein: CASSLRPGSAFF

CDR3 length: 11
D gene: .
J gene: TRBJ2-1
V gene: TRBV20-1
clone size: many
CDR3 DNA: TGCAGTGCTGAGACGTACAATGAGCAGTTCTTC
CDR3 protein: CSAETYNEQFF

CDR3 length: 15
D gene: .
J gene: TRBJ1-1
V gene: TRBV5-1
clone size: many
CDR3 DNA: TGCGCCAGCAGCTTGGGTTTAGGGGGTAGCACTGAAGCTTTCTTT
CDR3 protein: CASSLGLGGSTEAFF

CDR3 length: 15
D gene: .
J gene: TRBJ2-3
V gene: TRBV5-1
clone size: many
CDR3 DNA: TGCGCCAGCAGCTTAGGTGGGCAGAGGGCAGATACGCAGTATTTT
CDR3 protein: CASSLGGQRADTQYF

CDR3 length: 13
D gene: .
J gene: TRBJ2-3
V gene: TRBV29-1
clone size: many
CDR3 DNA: TGCAGCGTTGTTAGACCGCCGGGAGATACGCAGTATTTT
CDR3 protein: CSVVRPPGDTQYF

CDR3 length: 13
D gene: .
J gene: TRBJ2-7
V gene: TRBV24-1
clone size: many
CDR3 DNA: TGTGCCACCAGTGCGGCGGCAACCTACGAGCAGTACTTC
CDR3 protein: CATSAAATYEQYF

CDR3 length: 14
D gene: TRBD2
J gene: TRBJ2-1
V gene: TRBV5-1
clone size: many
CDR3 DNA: TGCGCCAGCAGGTGGGGACTACCGAGCAATGAGCAGTTCTTC
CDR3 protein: CASRWGLPSNEQFF

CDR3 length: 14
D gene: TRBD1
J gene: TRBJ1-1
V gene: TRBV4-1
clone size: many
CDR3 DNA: TGCGCCAGCAGCCGAGCGACAGGGGGAGTTGAAGCTTTCTTT
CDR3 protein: CASSRATGGVEAFF

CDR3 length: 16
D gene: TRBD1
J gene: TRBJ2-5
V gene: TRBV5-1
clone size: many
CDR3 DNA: TGCGCCAGCAGCAACCAGGGGGCCCTAATCCAAGAGACCCAGTACTTC
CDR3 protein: CASSNQGALIQETQYF

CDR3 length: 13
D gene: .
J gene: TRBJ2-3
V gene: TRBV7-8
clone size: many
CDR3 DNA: TGTGCCAGCACCACCCCCCGGGAAGATACGCAGTATTTT
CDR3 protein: CASTTPREDTQYF

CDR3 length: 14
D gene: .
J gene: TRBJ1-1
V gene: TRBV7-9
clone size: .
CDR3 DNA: TGTGCCAGCAGCTTTGAAGGGTGGATCACTGAAGCTTTCTTT
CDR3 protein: CASSFEGWITEAFF

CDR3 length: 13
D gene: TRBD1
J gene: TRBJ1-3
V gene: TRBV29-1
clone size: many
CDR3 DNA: TGCAGCGCCCGGGGACAGGGAGAAAACACCATATATTTT
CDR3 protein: CSARGQGENTIYF